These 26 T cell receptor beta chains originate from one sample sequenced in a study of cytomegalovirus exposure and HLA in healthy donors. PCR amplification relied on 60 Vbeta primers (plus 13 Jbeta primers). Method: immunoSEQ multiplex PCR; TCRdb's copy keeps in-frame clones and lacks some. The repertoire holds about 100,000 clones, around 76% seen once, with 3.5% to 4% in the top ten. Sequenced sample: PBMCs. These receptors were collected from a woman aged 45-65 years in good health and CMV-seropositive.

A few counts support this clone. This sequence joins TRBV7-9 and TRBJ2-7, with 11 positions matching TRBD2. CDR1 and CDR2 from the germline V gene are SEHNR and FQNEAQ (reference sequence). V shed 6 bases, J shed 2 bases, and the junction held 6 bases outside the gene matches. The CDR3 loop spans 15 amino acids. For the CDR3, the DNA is TGTGCCAGCAGTGACCCGGGACTAGCGGCCTACGAGCAGTACTTC. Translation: CASSDPGLAAYEQYF.

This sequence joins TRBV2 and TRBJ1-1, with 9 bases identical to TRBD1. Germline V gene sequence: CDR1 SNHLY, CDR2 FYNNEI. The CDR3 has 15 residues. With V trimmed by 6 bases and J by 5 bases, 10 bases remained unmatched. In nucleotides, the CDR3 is TGTGCCAGCAGCCCGACCAACGACAGGGGGACTGAAGCTTTCTTT. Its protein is CASSPTNDRGTEAFF.

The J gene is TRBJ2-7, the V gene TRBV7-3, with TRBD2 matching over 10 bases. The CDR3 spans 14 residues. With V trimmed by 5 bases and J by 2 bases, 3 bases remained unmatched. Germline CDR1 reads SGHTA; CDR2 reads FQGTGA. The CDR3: CASSIAGGTYEQYF. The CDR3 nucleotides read TGTGCCAGCAGCATAGCGGGGGGTACCTACGAGCAGTACTTC.

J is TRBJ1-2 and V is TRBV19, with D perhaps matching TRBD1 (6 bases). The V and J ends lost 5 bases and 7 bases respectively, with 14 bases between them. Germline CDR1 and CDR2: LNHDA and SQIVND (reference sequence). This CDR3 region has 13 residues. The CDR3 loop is CASSVQGRSGYTF. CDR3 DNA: TGTGCCAGTAGTGTACAGGGAAGAAGTGGCTACACCTTC.

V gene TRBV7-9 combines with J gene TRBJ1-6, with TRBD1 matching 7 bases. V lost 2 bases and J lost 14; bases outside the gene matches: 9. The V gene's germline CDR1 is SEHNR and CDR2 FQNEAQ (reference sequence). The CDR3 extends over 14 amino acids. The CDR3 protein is CASSLRSGGQSLHF. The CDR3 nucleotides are TGTGCCAGCAGCTTACGTTCAGGGGGTCAGTCCCTCCACTTT. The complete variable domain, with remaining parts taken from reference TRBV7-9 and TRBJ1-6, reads DTGVSQNPRHKITKRGQNVTFRCDPISEHNRLYWYRQTLGQGPEFLTYFQNEAQLEKSRLLSDRFSAERPKGSFSTLEIQRTEQGDSAMYLCASSLRSGGQSLHFGNGTRLTVT.

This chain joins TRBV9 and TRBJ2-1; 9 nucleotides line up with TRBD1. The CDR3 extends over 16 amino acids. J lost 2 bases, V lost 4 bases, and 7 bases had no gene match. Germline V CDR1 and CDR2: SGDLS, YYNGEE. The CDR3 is CASSSLTGGAYNEQFF. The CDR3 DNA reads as TGTGCCAGCAGCTCCCTAACAGGGGGCGCCTACAATGAGCAGTTCTTC. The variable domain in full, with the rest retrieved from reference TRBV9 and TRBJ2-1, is DSGVTQTPKHLITATGQRVTLRCSPRSGDLSVYWYQQSLDQGLQFLIQYYNGEERAKGNILERFSAQQFPDLHSELNLSSLELGDSALYFCASSSLTGGAYNEQFFGPGTRLTVL.

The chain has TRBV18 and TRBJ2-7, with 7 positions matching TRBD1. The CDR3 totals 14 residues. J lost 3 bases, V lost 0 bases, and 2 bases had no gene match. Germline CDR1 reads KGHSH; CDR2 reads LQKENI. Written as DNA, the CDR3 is TGTGCCAGCTCACCACCGGGACAGAGCTACGAGCAGTACTTC. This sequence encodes CASSPPGQSYEQYF.

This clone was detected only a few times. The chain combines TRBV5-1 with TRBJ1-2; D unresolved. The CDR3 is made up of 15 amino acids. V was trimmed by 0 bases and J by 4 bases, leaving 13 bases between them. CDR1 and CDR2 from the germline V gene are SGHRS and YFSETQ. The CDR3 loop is CASSLDGQALYGYTF. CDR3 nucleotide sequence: TGCGCCAGCAGCTTGGATGGGCAGGCACTCTATGGCTACACCTTC. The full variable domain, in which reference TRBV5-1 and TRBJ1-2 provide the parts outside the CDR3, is KAGVTQTPRYLIKTRGQQVTLSCSPISGHRSVSWYQQTPGQGLQFLFEYFSETQRNKGNFPGRFSGRQFSNSRSEMNVSTLELGDSALYLCASSLDGQALYGYTFGSGTRLTVV.

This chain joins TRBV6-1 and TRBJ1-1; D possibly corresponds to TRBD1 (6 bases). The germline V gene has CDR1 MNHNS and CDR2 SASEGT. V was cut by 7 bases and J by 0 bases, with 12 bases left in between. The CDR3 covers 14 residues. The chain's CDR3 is CASTEGHLNTEAFF. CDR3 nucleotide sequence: TGTGCCAGCACCGAGGGACATTTGAACACTGAAGCTTTCTTT.

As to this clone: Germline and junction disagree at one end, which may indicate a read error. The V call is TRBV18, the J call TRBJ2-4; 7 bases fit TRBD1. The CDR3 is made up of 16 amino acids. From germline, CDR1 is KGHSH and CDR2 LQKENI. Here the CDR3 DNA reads TGTGCCAGCTCACTAACGTCCGGGACAGCCCAAAACATTCAGTACTTC. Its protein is CASSLTSGTAQNIQYF.

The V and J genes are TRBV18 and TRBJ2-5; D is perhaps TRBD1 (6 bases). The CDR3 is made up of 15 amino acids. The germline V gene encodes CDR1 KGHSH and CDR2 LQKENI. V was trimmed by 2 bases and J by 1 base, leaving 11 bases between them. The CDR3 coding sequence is TGTGCCAGCTCACCAATTAGGGGGATCCAAGAGACCCAGTACTTC. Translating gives CASSPIRGIQETQYF.

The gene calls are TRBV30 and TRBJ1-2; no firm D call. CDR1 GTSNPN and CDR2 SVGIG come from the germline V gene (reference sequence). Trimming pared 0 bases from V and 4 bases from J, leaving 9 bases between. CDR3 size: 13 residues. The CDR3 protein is CAWSVGRRYGYTF. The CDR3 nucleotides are TGTGCCTGGAGTGTAGGGAGGCGCTATGGCTACACCTTC.

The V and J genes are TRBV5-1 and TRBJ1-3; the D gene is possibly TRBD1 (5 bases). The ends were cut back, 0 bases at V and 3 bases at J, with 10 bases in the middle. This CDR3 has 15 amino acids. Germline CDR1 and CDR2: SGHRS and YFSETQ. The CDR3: CASSLDGGGGNTIYF. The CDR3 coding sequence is TGCGCCAGCAGCTTGGATGGGGGAGGTGGAAACACCATATATTTT.

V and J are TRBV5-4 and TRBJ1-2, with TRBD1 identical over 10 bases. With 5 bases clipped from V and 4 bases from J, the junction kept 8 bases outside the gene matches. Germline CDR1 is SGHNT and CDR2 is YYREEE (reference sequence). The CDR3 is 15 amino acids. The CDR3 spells CASRTDRGVLYGYTF. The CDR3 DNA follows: TGTGCCAGCAGAACGGACAGGGGGGTACTCTATGGCTACACCTTC.

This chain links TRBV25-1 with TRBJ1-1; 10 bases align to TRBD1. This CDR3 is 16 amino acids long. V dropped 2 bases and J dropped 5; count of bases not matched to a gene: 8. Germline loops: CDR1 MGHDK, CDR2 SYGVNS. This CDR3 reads CASSERRQGATTEAFF. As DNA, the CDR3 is TGTGCCAGCAGTGAACGGCGACAGGGGGCTACGACTGAAGCTTTCTTT.

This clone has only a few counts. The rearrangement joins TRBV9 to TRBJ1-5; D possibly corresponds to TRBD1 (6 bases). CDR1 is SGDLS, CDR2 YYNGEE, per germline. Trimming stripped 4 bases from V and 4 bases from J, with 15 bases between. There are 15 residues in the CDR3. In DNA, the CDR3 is TGTGCCAGCAGCCAGTCCGGGACACTTAATCAGCCCCAGCATTTT. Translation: CASSQSGTLNQPQHF.

As DNA, the CDR3 is TGTGCCAGCAGCGTCGACAGGGTTCCCCCCCTCCACTTT. Its translation is CASSVDRVPPLHF. The chain employs TRBV9 and TRBJ1-6; 7 bases align to TRBD1. V lost 2 bases to trimming and J lost 13 bases; unmatched junction nucleotides: 6. Germline V gene sequence: CDR1 SGDLS, CDR2 YYNGEE. The CDR3 length is 13 residues.

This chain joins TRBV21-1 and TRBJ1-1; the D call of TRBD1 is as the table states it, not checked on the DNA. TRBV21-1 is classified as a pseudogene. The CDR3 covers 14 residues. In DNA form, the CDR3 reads TGTGCCAGCAGCAAAGGGACAGAGAACACTGAAGCTTTCTTT. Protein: CASSKGTENTEAFF.

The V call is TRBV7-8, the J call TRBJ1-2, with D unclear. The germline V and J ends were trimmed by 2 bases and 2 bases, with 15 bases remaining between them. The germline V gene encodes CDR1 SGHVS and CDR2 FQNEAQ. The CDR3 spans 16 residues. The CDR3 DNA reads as TGTGCCAGCAGCTTACTTTCGGGTGCCTCGAACTATGGCTACACCTTC. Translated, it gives CASSLLSGASNYGYTF.

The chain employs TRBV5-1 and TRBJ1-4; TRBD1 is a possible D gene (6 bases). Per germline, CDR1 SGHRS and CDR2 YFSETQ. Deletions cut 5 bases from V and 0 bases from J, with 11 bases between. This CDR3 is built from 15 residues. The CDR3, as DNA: TGCGCCAGCAGGCGAGAGGGGGCAACTAATGAAAAACTGTTTTTT. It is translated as CASRREGATNEKLFF. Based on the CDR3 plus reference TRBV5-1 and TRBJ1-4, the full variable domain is KAGVTQTPRYLIKTRGQQVTLSCSPISGHRSVSWYQQTPGQGLQFLFEYFSETQRNKGNFPGRFSGRQFSNSRSEMNVSTLELGDSALYLCASRREGATNEKLFFGSGTQLSVL.

The CDR3 sequence: CASRRVIDTQYF. The CDR3 nucleotides are TGTGCCAGCAGGAGGGTTATAGATACGCAGTATTTT. V usage is TRBV2 and J usage is TRBJ2-3, with D possibly being TRBD2 (5 bases). The CDR3 has 12 residues. V dropped 6 bases and J dropped 5 bases, with 9 bases sitting between them. CDR1 and CDR2 from the germline V gene are SNHLY and FYNNEI.

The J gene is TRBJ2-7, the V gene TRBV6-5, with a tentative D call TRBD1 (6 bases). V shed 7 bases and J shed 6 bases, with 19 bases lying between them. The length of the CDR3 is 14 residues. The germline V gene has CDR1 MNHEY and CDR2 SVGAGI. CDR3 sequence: CASTAGTHRGEQYF. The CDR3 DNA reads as TGTGCCAGCACCGCCGGGACACACCGCGGCGAGCAGTACTTC.

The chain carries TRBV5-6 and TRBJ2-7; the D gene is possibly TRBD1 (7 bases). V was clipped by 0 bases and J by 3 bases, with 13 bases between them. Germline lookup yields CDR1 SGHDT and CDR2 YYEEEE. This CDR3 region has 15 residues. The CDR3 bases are TGTGCCAGCAGCTTGGCCGGGGGACAGTTCTACGAGCAGTACTTC. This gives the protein CASSLAGGQFYEQYF.

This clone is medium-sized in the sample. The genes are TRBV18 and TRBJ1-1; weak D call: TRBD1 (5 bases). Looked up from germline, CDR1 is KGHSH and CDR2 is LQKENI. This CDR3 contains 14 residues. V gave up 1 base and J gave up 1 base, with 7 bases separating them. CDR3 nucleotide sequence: TGTGCCAGCTCACCACGGGGCAGGAACACTGAAGCTTTCTTT. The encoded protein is CASSPRGRNTEAFF.

CDR3 nucleotides: TGTGCCAGCAGGCCGGGGGGCAATCAGCCCCAGCATTTT. This translates into CASRPGGNQPQHF. V usage is TRBV6-5 and J usage is TRBJ1-5; maybe TRBD1 (5 bases). CDR3 length equals 13 residues. Looked up from germline, CDR1 is MNHEY and CDR2 is SVGAGI. V shed 6 bases and J shed 2 bases, with 8 bases lying between them.

CDR3 sequence: CSAQADSRQYF. The DNA for the CDR3 is TGCAGTGCTCAGGCAGATAGTAGGCAGTATTTT. This chain connects TRBV20-1 to TRBJ2-3; the D is unclear. Trimming left V 5 bases short and J 11 bases short, with 14 bases between. The CDR3 covers 11 residues. Germline CDR1 DFQATT, CDR2 SNEGSKA (reference sequence).